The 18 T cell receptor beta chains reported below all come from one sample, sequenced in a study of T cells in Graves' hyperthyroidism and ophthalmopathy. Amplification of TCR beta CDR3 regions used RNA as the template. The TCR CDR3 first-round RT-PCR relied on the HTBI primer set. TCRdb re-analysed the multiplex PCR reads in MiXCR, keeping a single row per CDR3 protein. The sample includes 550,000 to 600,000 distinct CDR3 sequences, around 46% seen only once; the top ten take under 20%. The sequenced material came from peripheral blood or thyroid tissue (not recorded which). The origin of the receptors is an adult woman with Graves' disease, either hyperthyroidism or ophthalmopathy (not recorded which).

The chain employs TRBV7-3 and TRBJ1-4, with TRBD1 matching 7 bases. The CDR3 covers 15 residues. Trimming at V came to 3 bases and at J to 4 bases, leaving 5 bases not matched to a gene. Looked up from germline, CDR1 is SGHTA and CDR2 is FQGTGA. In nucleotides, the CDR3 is TGTGCCAGCAGCTTGCGACAGGGAGATAATGAAAAACTGTTTTTT. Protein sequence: CASSLRQGDNEKLFF.

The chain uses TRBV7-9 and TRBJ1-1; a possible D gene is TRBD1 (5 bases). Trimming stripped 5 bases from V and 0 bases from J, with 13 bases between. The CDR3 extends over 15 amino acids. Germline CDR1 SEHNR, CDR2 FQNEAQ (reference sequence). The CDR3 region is CASSLQDTLNTEAFF. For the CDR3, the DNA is TGTGCCAGCAGCCTGCAGGACACCCTGAACACTGAAGCTTTCTTT.

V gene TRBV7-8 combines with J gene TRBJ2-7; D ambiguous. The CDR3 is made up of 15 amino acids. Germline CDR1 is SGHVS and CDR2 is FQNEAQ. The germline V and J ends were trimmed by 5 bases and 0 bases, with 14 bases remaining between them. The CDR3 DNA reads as TGTGCCAGCAGCCCTCACCCCGACTCCTCCTACGAGCAGTACTTC. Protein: CASSPHPDSSYEQYF.

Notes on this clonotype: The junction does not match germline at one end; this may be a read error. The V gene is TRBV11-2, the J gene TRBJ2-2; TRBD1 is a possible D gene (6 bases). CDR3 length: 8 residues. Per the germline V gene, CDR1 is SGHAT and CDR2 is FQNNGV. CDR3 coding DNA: TGTGCCAGCAGCTCGACAGGTTTT. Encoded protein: CASSSTGF.

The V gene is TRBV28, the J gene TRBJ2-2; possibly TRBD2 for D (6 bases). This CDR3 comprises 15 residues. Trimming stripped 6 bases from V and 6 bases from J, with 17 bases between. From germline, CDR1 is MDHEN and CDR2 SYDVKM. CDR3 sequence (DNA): TGTGCCAGCAGCCGTTGGGGGGAGCGGGCCGGGGAGCTGTTTTTT. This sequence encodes CASSRWGERAGELFF.

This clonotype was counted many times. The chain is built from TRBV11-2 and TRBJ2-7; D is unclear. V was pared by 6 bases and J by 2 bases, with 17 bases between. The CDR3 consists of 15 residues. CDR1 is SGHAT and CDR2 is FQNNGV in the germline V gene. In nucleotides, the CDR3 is TGTGCCAGCAGGACTCTAAGGAGCCAACCCTACGAGCAGTACTTC. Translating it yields CASRTLRSQPYEQYF.

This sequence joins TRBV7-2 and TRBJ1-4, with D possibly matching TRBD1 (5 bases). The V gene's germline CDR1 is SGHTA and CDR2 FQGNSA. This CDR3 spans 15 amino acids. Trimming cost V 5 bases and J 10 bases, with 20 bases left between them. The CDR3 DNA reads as TGTGCCAGCAGCCCGGATAGGACGGGGACGGGAAAACTGTTTTTT. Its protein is CASSPDRTGTGKLFF.

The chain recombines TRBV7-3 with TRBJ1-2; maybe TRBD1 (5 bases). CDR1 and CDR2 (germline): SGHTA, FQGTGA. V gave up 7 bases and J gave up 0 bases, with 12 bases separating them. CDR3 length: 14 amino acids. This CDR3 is CASNSPDTNYGYTF. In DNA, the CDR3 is TGTGCCAGCAACTCCCCGGACACTAACTATGGCTACACCTTC.

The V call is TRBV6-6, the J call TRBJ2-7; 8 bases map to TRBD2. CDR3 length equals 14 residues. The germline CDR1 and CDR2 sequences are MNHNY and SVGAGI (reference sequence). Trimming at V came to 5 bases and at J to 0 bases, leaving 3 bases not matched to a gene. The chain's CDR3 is CASSAGGGSYEQYF. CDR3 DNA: TGTGCCAGCAGTGCCGGGGGGGGCTCCTACGAGCAGTACTTC.

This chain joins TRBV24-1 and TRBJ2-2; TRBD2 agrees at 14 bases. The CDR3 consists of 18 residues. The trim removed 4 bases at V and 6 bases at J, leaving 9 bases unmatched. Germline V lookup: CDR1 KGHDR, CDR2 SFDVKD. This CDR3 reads CATSDPGLAGVRAGELFF. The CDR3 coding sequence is TGTGCCACCAGTGACCCGGGACTAGCGGGAGTAAGAGCCGGGGAGCTGTTTTTT.

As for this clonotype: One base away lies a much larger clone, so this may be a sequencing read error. The CDR3 loop reads CASSILAGGEAQYF. CDR3 nucleotide sequence: TGTGCCAGCAGTATTCTAGCGGGAGGGGAGGCCCAGTACTTC. This chain connects TRBV7-4 to TRBJ2-5, with TRBD2 matching 12 bases. The ends lost 6 bases at V and 9 bases at J; junction bases unmatched: 8. Germline V gene data show CDR1 as SGHVT and CDR2 as SQSDAQ. The CDR3 extends over 14 amino acids.

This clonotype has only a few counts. The CDR3: CASSVAGFGQPQHF. The CDR3 bases are TGTGCCAGCAGTGTAGCAGGGTTCGGTCAGCCCCAGCATTTT. The V and J genes are TRBV6-1 and TRBJ1-5, with a tentative D call TRBD1 (5 bases). The CDR3 runs 14 residues. In germline, CDR1 is MNHNS, CDR2 SASEGT. V was clipped by 4 bases and J by 6 bases, with 13 bases between them.

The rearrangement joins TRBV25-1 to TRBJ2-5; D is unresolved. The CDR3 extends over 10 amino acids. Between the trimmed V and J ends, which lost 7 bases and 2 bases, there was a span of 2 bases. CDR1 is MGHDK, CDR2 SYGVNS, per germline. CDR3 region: CASTQETQYF. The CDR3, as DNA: TGTGCCAGCACACAAGAGACCCAGTACTTC.

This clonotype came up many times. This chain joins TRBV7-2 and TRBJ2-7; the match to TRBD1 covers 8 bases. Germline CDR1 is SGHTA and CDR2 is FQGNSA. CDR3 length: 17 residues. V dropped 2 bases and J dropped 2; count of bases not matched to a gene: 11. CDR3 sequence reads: CASSLRAHPGQAYEQYF. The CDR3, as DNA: TGTGCCAGCAGCTTACGTGCCCACCCGGGACAGGCCTACGAGCAGTACTTC.

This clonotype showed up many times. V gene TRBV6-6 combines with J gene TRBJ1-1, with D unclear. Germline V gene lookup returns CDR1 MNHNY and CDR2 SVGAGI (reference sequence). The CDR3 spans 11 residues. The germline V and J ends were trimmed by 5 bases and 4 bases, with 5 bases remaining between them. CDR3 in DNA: TGTGCCAGCAGTCCTAGCACTGAAGCTTTCTTT. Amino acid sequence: CASSPSTEAFF.

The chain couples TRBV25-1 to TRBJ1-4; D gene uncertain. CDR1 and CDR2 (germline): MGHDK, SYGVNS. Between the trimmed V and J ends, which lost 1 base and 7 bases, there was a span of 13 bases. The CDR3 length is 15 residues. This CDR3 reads CASSESPGLGEKLFF. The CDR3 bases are TGTGCCAGCAGTGAATCTCCAGGACTTGGTGAAAAACTGTTTTTT. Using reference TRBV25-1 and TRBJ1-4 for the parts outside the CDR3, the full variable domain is EADIYQTPRYLVIGTGKKITLECSQTMGHDKMYWYQQDPGMELHLIHYSYGVNSTEKGDLSSESTVSRIRTEHFPLTLESARPSHTSQYLCASSESPGLGEKLFFGSGTQLSVL.

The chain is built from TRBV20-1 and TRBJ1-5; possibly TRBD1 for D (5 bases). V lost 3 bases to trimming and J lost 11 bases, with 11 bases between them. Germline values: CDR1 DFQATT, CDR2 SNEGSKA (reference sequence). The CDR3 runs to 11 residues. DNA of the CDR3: TGCAGTGCTAGCACTCGGGGGACCCAGCATTTT. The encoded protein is CSASTRGTQHF.

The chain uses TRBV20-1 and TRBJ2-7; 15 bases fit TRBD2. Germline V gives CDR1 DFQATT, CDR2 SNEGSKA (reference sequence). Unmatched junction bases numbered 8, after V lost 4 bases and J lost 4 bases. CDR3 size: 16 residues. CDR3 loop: CSATAAGTSGRYEQYF. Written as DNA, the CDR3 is TGCAGTGCTACCGCAGCGGGGACTAGCGGGAGGTACGAGCAGTACTTC.